This T cell receptor (beta chain) was recovered during a study of radiotherapy plus CTLA-4 blockade in lung cancer. Whole-study context: An objective response was seen in around a sixth of patients, and disease control in 30% to 35%.

This clone was counted a few times. The CDR3 extends over 14 amino acids. The V and J ends lost 0 bases and 3 bases respectively, with 6 bases between them. Germline-derived CDR1 and CDR2 are LNHDA and SQIVND (reference sequence). Assay used: immunoSEQ multiplex PCR; TCRdb lists only in-frame clones, some missing. The sample yields roughly 30,000 clones, roughly three quarters seen once. The chain employs TRBV19 and TRBJ1-5; no definite D call. The sequencing here drew on peripheral blood, taken from a patient treated with radiotherapy plus ipilimumab. The TCR was taken from a human donor with non-small cell lung cancer that progressed on radiotherapy plus ipilimumab. The CDR3 sequence: CASSIDGYNQPQHF. CDR3 DNA: TGTGCCAGTAGTATAGACGGGTACAATCAGCCCCAGCATTTT.